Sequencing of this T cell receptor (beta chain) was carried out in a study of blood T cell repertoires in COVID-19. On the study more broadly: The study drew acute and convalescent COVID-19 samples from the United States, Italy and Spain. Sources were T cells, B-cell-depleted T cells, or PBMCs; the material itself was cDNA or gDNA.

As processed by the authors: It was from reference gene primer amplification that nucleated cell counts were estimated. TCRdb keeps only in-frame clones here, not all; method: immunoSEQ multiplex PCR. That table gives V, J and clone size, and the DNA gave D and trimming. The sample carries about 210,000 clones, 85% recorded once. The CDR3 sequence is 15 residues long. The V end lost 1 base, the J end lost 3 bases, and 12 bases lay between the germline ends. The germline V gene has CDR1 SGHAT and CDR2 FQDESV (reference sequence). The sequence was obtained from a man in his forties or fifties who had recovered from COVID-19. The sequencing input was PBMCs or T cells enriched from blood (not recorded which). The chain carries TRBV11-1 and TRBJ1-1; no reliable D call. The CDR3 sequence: CASSLVEDGDTEAFF. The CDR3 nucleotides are TGTGCCAGCAGCTTAGTTGAGGACGGGGACACTGAAGCTTTCTTT.